This entry is about one T cell receptor (beta chain). The antigen is undetermined. This entry belongs to a study of shared clonotypes between healthy human individuals. The study's findings and limits: Sequencing of the sorted subsets was shown by rarefaction to be incomplete despite large depth.

Sequenced by immunoSEQ multiplex PCR; TCRdb stores in-frame clones only, minus some. The data contain some 320,000 clones, 80% to 90% of them singletons. Germline CDR1 MGHRA, CDR2 YSYEKL. The CDR3 extends over 15 amino acids. With 0 bases clipped from V and 5 bases from J, the junction kept 4 bases outside the gene matches. J is TRBJ2-7 and V is TRBV4-1; TRBD2 agrees at 10 bases. Sequenced: memory CD8+ T cells sorted from blood. The subset denotes: CD45RO+ cells pooled with CCR7-negative TemRA cells. The source of this sequence is a man aged 18 to 35 in good health. The CDR3: CASSQEPAGGDEQYF. The CDR3 DNA is TGCGCCAGCAGCCAAGAACCAGCGGGAGGGGACGAGCAGTACTTC.